This paragraph covers one T cell receptor (beta chain) sequence. This CDR3 has 15 amino acids. Between the trimmed V and J ends, which lost 6 bases and 9 bases, there was a span of 21 bases. Germline CDR1 and CDR2: MRHNA and SNTAGT. Profiling relied on immunoSEQ multiplex PCR, and the TCRdb table lists in-frame clones only, not all of them. The profile shows more than 60,000 clones, roughly nine tenths of them singletons. These data come from a study of T cell changes during pregnancy in multiple sclerosis. The starting material was peripheral blood, obtained in the second trimester of pregnancy. The rearrangement joins TRBV6-4 to TRBJ2-1; D possibly corresponds to TRBD1 (6 bases). This clonotype was sampled from a female donor with multiple sclerosis, enrolled in a pregnancy study. CDR3 sequence (DNA): TGTGCCAGCAGGCGCACCGTTACAGGGAAGGGTGAGCAGTTCTTC. This translates into CASRRTVTGKGEQFF.